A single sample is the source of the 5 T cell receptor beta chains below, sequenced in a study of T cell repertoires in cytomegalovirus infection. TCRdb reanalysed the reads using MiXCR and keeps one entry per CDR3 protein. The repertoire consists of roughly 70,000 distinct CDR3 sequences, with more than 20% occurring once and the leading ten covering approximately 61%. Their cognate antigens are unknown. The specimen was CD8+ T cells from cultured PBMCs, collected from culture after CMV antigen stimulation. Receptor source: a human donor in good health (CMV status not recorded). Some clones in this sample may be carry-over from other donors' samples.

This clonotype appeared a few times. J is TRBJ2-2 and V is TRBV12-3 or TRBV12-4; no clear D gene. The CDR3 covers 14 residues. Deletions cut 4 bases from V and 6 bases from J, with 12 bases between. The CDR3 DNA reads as TGTGCCAGCAGTTCAGGCGTAATGGCCGGGGAGCTGTTTTTT. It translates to CASSSGVMAGELFF.

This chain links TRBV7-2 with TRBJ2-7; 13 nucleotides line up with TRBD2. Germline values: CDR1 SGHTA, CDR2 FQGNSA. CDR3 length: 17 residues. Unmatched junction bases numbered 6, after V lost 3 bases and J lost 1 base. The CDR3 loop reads CASSLGLAGSFSYEQYF. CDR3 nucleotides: TGTGCCAGCAGCTTGGGACTAGCGGGGTCCTTTTCCTACGAGCAGTACTTC. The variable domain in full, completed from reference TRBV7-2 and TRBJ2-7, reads GAGVSQSPSNKVTEKGKDVELRCDPISGHTALYWYRQSLGQGLEFLIYFQGNSAPDKSGLPSDRFSAERTGGSVSTLTIQRTQQEDSAVYLCASSLGLAGSFSYEQYFGPGTRLTVT.

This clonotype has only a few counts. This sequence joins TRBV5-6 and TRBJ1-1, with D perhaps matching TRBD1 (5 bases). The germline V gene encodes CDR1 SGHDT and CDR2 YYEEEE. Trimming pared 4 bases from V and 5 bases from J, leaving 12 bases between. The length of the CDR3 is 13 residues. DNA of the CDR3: TGTGCCAGCAGCCCGCTCGAGGGGACTGAAGCTTTCTTT. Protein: CASSPLEGTEAFF.

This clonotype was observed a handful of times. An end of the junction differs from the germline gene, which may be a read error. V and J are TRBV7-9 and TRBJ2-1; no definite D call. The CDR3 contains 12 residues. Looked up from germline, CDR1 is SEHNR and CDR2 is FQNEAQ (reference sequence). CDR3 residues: CASSLWADERFF. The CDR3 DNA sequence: TGTGCCAGCAGCTTATGGGCGGACGAGCGGTTCTTC.

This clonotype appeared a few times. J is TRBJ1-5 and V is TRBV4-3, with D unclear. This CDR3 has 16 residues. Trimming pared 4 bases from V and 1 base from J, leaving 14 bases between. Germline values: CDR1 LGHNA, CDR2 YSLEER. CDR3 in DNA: TGCGCCAGCAGCCCCTCTTGGACTACGAGCAATCAGCCCCAGCATTTT. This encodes CASSPSWTTSNQPQHF.